Presented here are 15 T cell receptor beta chains from one specimen sequenced in a study of Tregs in tolerant kidney transplant recipients. Measured with immunoSEQ multiplex PCR; TCRdb has only the in-frame clones, and not every one. The sample has 60,000 to 70,000 clones, roughly 92% seen once. The input for sequencing was CD8+ T cells from blood, taken before the transplant. These receptors originate from a human donor who received a combined kidney and bone marrow transplant.

The V gene is TRBV9, the J gene TRBJ2-2; 7 nucleotides match TRBD2. CDR3 length: 13 amino acids. Germline V gene sequence: CDR1 SGDLS, CDR2 YYNGEE. Trimming removed 0 bases from V and 11 bases from J; junction bases left unmatched: 4. This chain's CDR3 is CASSVATGGELFF. The CDR3 nucleotides are TGTGCCAGCAGCGTAGCTACGGGGGGTGAGCTGTTTTTT.

This chain joins TRBV5-1 and TRBJ2-1, with 7 bases lining up with TRBD2. Germline CDR1 is SGHRS and CDR2 is YFSETQ. The CDR3 length is 14 residues. The ends lost 0 bases at V and 5 bases at J; junction bases unmatched: 2. The DNA for the CDR3 is TGCGCCAGCAGCTTGGTGGGGGGGAACAATGAGCAGTTCTTC. Its protein is CASSLVGGNNEQFF. Full variable domain (remainder filled in from reference TRBV5-1 and TRBJ2-1): KAGVTQTPRYLIKTRGQQVTLSCSPISGHRSVSWYQQTPGQGLQFLFEYFSETQRNKGNFPGRFSGRQFSNSRSEMNVSTLELGDSALYLCASSLVGGNNEQFFGPGTRLTVL.

This chain connects TRBV27 to TRBJ2-5; unclear D gene. The CDR3 runs to 14 residues. With 2 bases removed from V and 5 bases from J, the gap between germline ends came to 12 bases. The germline gives CDR1 MNHEY, CDR2 SMNVEV (reference sequence). The DNA of the CDR3 is TGTGCCAGCAGTTTACAACAGCTGTCGGAGACCCAGTACTTC. Translation gives CASSLQQLSETQYF.

The sample holds a few counts of this clone. The chain employs TRBV5-1 and TRBJ2-7; 7 nucleotides line up with TRBD1. The length of the CDR3 is 11 residues. Germline assignment: CDR1 SGHRS and CDR2 YFSETQ. The V and J ends lost 7 bases and 3 bases, in that order; junction bases with no gene match: 1. CDR3 sequence (DNA): TGCGCCAGCCGACAGGGCTACGAGCAGTACTTC. Translating it yields CASRQGYEQYF.

The rearrangement joins TRBV9 to TRBJ2-5, with D possibly being TRBD1 (6 bases). Trimming cost V 3 bases and J 4 bases, with 22 bases left between them. The germline V gene has CDR1 SGDLS and CDR2 YYNGEE. The CDR3 contains 17 residues. The CDR3 sequence: CASSGTQGRRTSETQYF. CDR3 sequence (DNA): TGTGCCAGCAGCGGTACACAGGGCAGGCGGACGTCAGAGACCCAGTACTTC.

The chain is built from TRBV19 and TRBJ2-7; 10 bases align to TRBD1. CDR3 length equals 15 residues. In germline, CDR1 is LNHDA, CDR2 SQIVND (reference sequence). V shed 5 bases, J shed 0 bases, and the junction held 4 bases outside the gene matches. The CDR3 sequence: CASSAGTGVSYEQYF. The CDR3 DNA reads TGTGCCAGTAGTGCGGGGACAGGGGTCTCCTACGAGCAGTACTTC.

The CDR3 nucleotides are TGTGCCAGCAGCGCAGAAGGACTCTCCTACGAGCAGTACTTC. This sequence encodes CASSAEGLSYEQYF. The V gene is TRBV9, the J gene TRBJ2-7; TRBD2 is a possible D gene (5 bases). The CDR3 loop spans 14 amino acids. Per the germline V gene, CDR1 is SGDLS and CDR2 is YYNGEE. V was shortened by 3 bases and J by 0 bases, with 10 bases between the two germline ends.

The chain employs TRBV28 and TRBJ2-7, with a weak D call TRBD1 (6 bases). CDR3 length: 13 amino acids. V shed 7 bases and J shed 4 bases, with 14 bases lying between them. The germline CDR1 and CDR2 sequences are MDHEN and SYDVKM. The CDR3 DNA follows: TGTGCCAGCAAGCCAGGGGAACTGTACGAGCAGTACTTC. Encoded protein: CASKPGELYEQYF.

V usage is TRBV4-3 and J usage is TRBJ2-7, with D perhaps matching TRBD1 (5 bases). This CDR3 comprises 13 residues. V was trimmed by 1 base and J by 2 bases, leaving 6 bases between them. Germline CDR1 LGHNA, CDR2 YSLEER. CDR3 sequence (DNA): TGCGCCAGCAGCCAAGCCAGGGCCTACGAGCAGTACTTC. Amino acids: CASSQARAYEQYF.

The gene calls are TRBV5-1 and TRBJ1-2, with D tentatively TRBD1 (6 bases). This CDR3 has 13 residues. The V gene lost 2 bases and the J gene lost 6 bases, with 11 bases spanning the gap. Germline V gene lookup returns CDR1 SGHRS and CDR2 YFSETQ. This CDR3 reads CASSFGGADGYTF. In nucleotides, the CDR3 is TGCGCCAGCAGCTTTGGGGGCGCGGATGGCTACACCTTC.

This clone occurred once. The J gene is TRBJ1-2, the V gene TRBV29-1, with D perhaps TRBD1 (6 bases). Germline-derived CDR1 and CDR2 are SQVTM and ANQGSEA. This CDR3 contains 13 residues. Trimming took 2 bases from V and 6 from J, leaving 13 bases between them. The CDR3 protein is CSVENRQGNGYTF. In nucleotides, the CDR3 is TGCAGCGTTGAAAACCGGCAGGGGAATGGCTACACCTTC.

The CDR3 DNA follows: TGCGCCAGCAGCCATCCGAGAGTGACTAGCGGGAGATACAATGAGCAGTTCTTC. Translation: CASSHPRVTSGRYNEQFF. The J gene is TRBJ2-1, the V gene TRBV4-3; 12 bases align to TRBD2. V lost 3 bases to trimming and J lost 4 bases; unmatched junction nucleotides: 10. The V gene's germline CDR1 is LGHNA and CDR2 YSLEER. CDR3 size: 18 residues.

J is TRBJ1-2 and V is TRBV2, with 9 bases matching TRBD1. Germline trimming cut 10 bases from V and 2 bases from J; bases unmatched to any gene: 11. This CDR3 region has 15 residues. The germline V gene has CDR1 SNHLY and CDR2 FYNNEI. CDR3 sequence (DNA): TGTGCCACTCAAATATTTGGACAGGGGAACTATGGCTACACCTTC. Translation gives CATQIFGQGNYGYTF.

CDR3 sequence reads: CASSPRGGSETQYF. CDR3 coding DNA: TGTGCCAGCAGCCCGCGCGGGGGATCAGAGACCCAGTACTTC. This sequence joins TRBV5-4 and TRBJ2-5, with 7 positions matching TRBD2. With 4 bases clipped from V and 4 bases from J, the junction kept 7 bases outside the gene matches. The CDR3 contains 14 residues. Germline-derived CDR1 and CDR2 are SGHNT and YYREEE (reference sequence).

V and J are TRBV10-2 and TRBJ2-5; TRBD2 agrees at 7 bases. Per germline, CDR1 WSHSY and CDR2 SAAADI. V trimming: 1 base; J trimming: 2 bases; junction bases outside the gene matches: 4. This CDR3 is 15 amino acids long. CDR3 sequence (DNA): TGCGCCAGCAGTGAGTGGCTAGCGGTTCAAGAGACCCAGTACTTC. This encodes CASSEWLAVQETQYF.